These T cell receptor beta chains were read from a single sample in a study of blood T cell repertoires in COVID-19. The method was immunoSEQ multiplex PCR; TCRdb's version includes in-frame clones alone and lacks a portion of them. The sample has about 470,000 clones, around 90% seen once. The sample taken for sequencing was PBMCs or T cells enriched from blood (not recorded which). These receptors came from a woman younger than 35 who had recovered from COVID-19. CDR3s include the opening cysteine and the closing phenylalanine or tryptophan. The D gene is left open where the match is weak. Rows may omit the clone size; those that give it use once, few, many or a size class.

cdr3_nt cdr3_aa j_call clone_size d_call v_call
TGTGCCAGCAGCCACCTTGGACAGGATAATGAGCAGTTCTTC CASSHLGQDNEQFF TRBJ2-1 . TRBD1 TRBV3-1/TRBV3-2
TGTGCCAGCAGCTTGAGAGACGAGCAGTACTTC CASSLRDEQYF TRBJ2-7 . . TRBV5-4
TGTGCCAGTGGCCGGGGGACAGGGGGCAATCAGCCCCAGCATTTT CASGRGTGGNQPQHF TRBJ1-5 once TRBD1 TRBV2
TGTGCCAGCAGTTCTCTCGATAGCGGGGTTTTAGACGAGCAGTACTTC CASSSLDSGVLDEQYF TRBJ2-7 . TRBD2 TRBV27
TGTGCCAGCAGTGCCCTACCAGGGTCAGGACAGCCCCAGCATTTT CASSALPGSGQPQHF TRBJ1-5 . . TRBV7-8
TGTGCCAGCCGGCGGGACCGAGATGACTTCAACTATGGCTACACCTTC CASRRDRDDFNYGYTF TRBJ1-2 . . TRBV7-2
TGTGCCAGCAGGGAAAGGAGAACTGAAGCTTTCTTT CASRERRTEAFF TRBJ1-1 . . TRBV2
TGTGCCAGCAGCTCCTTACAGGGGAACTATGGCTACACCTTC CASSSLQGNYGYTF TRBJ1-2 once TRBD1 TRBV7-9
TGTGCCAGCTCGGATGAACAGGGGGATGGCTACACCTTC CASSDEQGDGYTF TRBJ1-2 . TRBD1 TRBV18
TGCGCCAGCAGCTTGGGAGGGCAGGGGAGCAATCAGCCCCAGCATTTT CASSLGGQGSNQPQHF TRBJ1-5 . . TRBV5-1
TGTGCCAGCACCGAGGACAGGCGGACAGATACGCAGTATTTT CASTEDRRTDTQYF TRBJ2-3 . TRBD1 TRBV6-6
TGCGCCAGCAGCTTGGACAGGACCCTCTATGGCTACACCTTC CASSLDRTLYGYTF TRBJ1-2 . . TRBV5-1
TGTGCCAGCAGTCACCCGTACGATGGGACAGGGGGCTTCGGAAAACTGTTTTTT CASSHPYDGTGGFGKLFF TRBJ1-4 few TRBD1 TRBV28
TGTGCCAGCAGCTTGGGACAGCCGAGTTATAATTCACCCCTCCACTTT CASSLGQPSYNSPLHF TRBJ1-6 . . TRBV5-6
TGCGCCAGCAGGACTCAACTAGGGTCCTACGAGCAGTACTTC CASRTQLGSYEQYF TRBJ2-7 once . TRBV5-1
TGTGCCAGCAGCGTCCGGGACAGCTATAATGAAAAACTGTTTTTT CASSVRDSYNEKLFF TRBJ1-4 . TRBD1 TRBV9
TGTGCCAGCAGCTTGGGCGGGACAGGGGATGGCTACACCTTC CASSLGGTGDGYTF TRBJ1-2 . TRBD1 TRBV5-6
TGTGCCGGATGGGGAGGGAATGGCTACACCTTC CAGWGGNGYTF TRBJ1-2 . . TRBV28